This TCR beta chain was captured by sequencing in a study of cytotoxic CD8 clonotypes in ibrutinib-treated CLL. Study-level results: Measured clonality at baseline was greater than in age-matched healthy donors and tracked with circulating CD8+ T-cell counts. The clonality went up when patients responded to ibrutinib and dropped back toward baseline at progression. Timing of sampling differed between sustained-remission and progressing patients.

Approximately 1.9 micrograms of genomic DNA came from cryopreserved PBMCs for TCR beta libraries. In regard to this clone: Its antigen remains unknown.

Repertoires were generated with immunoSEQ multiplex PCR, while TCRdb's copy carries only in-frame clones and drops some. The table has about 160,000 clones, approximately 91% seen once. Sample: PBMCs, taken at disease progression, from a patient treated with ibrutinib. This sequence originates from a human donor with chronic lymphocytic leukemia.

This CDR3 is CTSCVSSAEAFF. DNA for the CDR3: TGCACCAGCTGTGTATCGTCCGCTGAAGCTTTCTTT. The rearrangement uses TRBV1 and TRBJ1-1. TRBV1 is classified as a pseudogene. This CDR3 has 12 residues.